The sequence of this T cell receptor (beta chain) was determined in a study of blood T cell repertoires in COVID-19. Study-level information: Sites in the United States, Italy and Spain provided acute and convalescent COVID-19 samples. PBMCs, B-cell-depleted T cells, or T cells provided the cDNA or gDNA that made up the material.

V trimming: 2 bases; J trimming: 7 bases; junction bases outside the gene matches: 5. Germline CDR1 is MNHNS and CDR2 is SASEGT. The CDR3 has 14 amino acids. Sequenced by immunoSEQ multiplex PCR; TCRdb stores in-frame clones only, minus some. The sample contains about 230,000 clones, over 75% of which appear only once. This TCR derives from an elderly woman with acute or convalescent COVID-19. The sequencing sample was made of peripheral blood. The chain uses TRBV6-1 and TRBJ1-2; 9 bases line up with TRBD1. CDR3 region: CASSEMGQGGGYTF. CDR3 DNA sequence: TGTGCCAGCAGTGAAATGGGACAGGGTGGTGGCTACACCTTC.